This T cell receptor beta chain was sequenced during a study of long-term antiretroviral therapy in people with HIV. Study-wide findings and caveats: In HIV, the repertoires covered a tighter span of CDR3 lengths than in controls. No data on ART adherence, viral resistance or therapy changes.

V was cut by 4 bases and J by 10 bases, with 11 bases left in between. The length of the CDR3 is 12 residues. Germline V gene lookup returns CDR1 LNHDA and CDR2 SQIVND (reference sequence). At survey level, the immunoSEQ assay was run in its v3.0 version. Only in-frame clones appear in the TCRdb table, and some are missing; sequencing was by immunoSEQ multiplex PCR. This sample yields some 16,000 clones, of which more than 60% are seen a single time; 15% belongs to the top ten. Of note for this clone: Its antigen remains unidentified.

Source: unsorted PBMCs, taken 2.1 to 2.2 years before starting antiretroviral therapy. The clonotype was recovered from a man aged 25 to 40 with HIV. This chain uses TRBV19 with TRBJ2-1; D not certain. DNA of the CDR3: TGTGCCAGTAGTAACGTAGCACAGGAGCAGTTCTTC. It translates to CASSNVAQEQFF.